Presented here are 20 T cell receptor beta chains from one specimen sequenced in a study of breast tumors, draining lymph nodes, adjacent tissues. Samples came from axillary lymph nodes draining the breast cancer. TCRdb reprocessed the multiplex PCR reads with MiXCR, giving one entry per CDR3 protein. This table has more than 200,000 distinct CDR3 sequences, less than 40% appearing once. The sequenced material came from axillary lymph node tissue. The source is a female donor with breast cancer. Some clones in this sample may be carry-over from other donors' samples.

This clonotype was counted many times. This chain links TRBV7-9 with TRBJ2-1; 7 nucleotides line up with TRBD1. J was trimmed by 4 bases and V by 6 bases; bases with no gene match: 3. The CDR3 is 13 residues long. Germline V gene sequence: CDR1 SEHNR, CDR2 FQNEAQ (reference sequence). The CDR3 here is CASRRQGYNEQFF. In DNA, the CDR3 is TGTGCCAGCAGGCGACAGGGATACAATGAGCAGTTCTTC.

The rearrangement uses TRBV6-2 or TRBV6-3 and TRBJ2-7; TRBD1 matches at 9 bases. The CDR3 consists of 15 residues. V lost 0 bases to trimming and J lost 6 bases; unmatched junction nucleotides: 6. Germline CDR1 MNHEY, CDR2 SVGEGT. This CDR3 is CASSYSGQGGSEQYF. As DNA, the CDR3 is TGTGCCAGCAGTTACTCGGGACAGGGAGGATCCGAGCAGTACTTC.

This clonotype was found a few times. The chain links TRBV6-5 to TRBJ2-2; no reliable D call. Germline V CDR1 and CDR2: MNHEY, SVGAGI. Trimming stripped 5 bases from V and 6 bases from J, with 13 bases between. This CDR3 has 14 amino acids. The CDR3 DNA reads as TGTGCCAGCAGTCACCCCGGGTGGTCCGGGGAGCTGTTTTTT. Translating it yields CASSHPGWSGELFF.

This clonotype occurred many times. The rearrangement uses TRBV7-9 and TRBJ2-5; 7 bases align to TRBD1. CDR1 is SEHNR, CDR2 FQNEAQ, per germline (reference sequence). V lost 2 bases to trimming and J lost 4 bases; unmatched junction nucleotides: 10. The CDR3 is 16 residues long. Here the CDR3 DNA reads TGTGCCAGCAGCTTATCTCGAGGGGGCAGGAGAGAGACCCAGTACTTC. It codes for CASSLSRGGRRETQYF. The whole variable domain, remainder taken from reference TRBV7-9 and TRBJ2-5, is DTGVSQNPRHKITKRGQNVTFRCDPISEHNRLYWYRQTLGQGPEFLTYFQNEAQLEKSRLLSDRFSAERPKGSFSTLEIQRTEQGDSAMYLCASSLSRGGRRETQYFGPGTRLLVL.

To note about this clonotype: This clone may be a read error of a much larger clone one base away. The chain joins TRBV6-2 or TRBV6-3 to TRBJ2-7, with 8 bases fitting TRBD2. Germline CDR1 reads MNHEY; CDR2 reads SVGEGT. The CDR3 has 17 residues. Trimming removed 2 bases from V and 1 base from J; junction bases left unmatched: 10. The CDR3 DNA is TGTGCCAGCAGTTACCATAGACCAGCGGGAGTTTCCTACGAGCAGTACTTC. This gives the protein CASSYHRPAGVSYEQYF.

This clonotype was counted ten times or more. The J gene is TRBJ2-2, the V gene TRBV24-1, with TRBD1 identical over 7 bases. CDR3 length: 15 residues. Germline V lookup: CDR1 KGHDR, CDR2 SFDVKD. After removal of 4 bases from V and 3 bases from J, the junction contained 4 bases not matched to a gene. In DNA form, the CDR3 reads TGTGCCACCAGTGACCCGGGACAGTACACCGGGGAGCTGTTTTTT. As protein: CATSDPGQYTGELFF.

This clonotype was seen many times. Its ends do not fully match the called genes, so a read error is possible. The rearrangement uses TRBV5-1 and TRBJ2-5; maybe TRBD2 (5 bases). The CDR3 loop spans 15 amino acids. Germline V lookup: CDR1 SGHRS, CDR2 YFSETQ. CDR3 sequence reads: CASSSQRTHHETQYF. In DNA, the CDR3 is TGCGCCAGCAGCTCCCAAAGGACTCACCACGAGACCCAGTACTTC.

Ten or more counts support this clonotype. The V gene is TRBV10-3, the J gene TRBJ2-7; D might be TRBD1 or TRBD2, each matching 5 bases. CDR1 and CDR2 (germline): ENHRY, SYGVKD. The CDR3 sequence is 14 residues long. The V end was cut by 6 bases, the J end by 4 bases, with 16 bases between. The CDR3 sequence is CAIRGETGSYEQYF. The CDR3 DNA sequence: TGTGCCATCAGAGGGGAGACGGGATCTTACGAGCAGTACTTC.

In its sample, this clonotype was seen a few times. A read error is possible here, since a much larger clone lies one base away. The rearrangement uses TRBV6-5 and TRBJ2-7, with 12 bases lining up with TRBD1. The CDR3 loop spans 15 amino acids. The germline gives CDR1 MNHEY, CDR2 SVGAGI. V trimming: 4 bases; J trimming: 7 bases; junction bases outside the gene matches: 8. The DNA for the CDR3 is TGTGCCAGCAGTTCCCCGGGACAGGGGGCGCGTGAGCAGTACTTC. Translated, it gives CASSSPGQGAREQYF.

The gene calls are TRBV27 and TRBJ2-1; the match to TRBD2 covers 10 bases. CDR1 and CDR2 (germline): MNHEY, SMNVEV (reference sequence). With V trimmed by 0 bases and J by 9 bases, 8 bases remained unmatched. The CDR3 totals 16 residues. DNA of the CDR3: TGTGCCAGCAGTTTATCGCTAGCGGGAGACTCGGGTGAGCAGTTCTTC. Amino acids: CASSLSLAGDSGEQFF.

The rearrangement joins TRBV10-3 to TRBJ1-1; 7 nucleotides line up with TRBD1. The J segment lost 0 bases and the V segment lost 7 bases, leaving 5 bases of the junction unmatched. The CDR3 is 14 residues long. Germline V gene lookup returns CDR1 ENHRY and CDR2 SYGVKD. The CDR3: CAIMSQGVNTEAFF. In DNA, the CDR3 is TGTGCCATCATGAGTCAGGGGGTGAACACTGAAGCTTTCTTT.

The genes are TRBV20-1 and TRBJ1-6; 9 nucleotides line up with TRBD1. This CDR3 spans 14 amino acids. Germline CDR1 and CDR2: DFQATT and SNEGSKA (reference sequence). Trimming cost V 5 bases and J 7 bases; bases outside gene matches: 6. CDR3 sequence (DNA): TGCAGTGCTCCCAGGGACAGGGTAAATTCACCCCTCCACTTT. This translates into CSAPRDRVNSPLHF.

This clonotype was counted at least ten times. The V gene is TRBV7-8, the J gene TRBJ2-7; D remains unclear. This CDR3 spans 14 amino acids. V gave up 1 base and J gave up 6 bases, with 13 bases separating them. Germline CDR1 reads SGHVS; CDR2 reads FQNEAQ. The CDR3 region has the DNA TGTGCCAGCAGCTTAGTGGGCTACGTGGGCGAGCAGTACTTC. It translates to CASSLVGYVGEQYF.

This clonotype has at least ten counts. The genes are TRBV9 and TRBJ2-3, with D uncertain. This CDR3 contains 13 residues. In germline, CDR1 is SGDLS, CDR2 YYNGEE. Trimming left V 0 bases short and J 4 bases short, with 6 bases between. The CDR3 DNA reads TGTGCCAGCAGCGTAGGGGCACCAGATACGCAGTATTTT. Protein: CASSVGAPDTQYF.

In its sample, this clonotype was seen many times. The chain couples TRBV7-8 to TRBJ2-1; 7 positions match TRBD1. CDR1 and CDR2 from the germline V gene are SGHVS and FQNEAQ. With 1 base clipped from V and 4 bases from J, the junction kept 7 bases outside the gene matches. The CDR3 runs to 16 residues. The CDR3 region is CASSLGRGQTYNEQFF. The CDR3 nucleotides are TGTGCCAGCAGCTTAGGTAGGGGACAGACTTACAATGAGCAGTTCTTC.

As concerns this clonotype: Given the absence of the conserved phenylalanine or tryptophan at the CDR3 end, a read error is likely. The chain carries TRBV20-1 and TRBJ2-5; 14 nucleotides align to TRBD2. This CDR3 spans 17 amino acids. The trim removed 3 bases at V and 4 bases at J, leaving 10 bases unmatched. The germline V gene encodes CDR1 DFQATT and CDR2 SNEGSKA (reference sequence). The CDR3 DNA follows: TGCAGTGCTAGTCACCCGGGACTAGCGGGAGTTGTAGAGACCCAGTACTTG. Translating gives CSASHPGLAGVVETQYL.

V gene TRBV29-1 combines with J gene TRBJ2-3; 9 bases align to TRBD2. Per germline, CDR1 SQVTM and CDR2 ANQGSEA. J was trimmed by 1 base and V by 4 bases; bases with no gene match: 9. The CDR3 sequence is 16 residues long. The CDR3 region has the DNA TGCAGCGTTGGGTCGATAGCGGGAGATGGCACAGATACGCAGTATTTT. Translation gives CSVGSIAGDGTDTQYF.

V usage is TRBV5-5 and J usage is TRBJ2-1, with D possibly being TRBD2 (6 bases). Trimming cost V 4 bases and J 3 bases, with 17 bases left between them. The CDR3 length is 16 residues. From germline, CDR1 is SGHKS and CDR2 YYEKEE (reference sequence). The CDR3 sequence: CASSTGRGGNYNEQFF. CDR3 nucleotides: TGTGCCAGCAGCACCGGCCGGGGCGGGAACTACAATGAGCAGTTCTTC.

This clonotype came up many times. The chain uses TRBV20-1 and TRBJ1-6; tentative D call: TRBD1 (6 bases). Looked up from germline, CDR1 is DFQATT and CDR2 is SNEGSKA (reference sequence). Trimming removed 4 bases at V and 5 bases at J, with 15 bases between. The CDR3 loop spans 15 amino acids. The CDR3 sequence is CSATRSAGDNSPLHF. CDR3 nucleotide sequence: TGCAGTGCTACTCGATCGGCAGGGGATAATTCACCCCTCCACTTT.

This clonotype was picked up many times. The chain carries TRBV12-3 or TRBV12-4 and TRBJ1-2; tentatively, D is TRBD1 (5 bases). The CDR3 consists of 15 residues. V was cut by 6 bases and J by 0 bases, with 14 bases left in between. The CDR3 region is CASSTGTEANYGYTF. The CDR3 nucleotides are TGTGCCAGCAGCACCGGGACGGAAGCTAACTATGGCTACACCTTC.